Listed below are T cell receptor beta chains from one sample, sequenced in a study of blood T cell repertoires in COVID-19. The protocol was immunoSEQ multiplex PCR, while the TCRdb copy is restricted to in-frame clones and leaves out a portion. The sample comprises 95,000 to 120,000 clones, more than 80% of which are singletons, and approximately 5% rests with the top ten. Source material: peripheral blood. Every receptor here comes from a woman aged 60-75 years with COVID-19, enrolled during active disease. Both conserved end residues are trimmed from each CDR3.

TRBV27,12,TRBJ2-1,ASSFSRGRYEQF
TRBV7-3,12,TRBJ2-1,ASSTGQGDNEQF
TRBV5-1,14,TRBJ1-1,ASSSVGGTETTEAF
TRBV3-1/TRBV3-2,12,TRBJ2-1,ASSRGGFYDEQF
TRBV9,12,TRBJ1-2,ASSGQGAAYGYT
TRBV7-7,15,TRBJ2-3,ASSPTSGGPSTDTQY
TRBV6-2/TRBV6-3,12,TRBJ2-7,ASSWGLGTYEQY
TRBV4-2,13,TRBJ1-3,ASSQGRDRGNTIY
TRBV11-1,14,TRBJ1-1,ASSPDRVEANTEAF
TRBV19,13,TRBJ1-3,ASSPDGNSGNTIY
TRBV5-1,15,TRBJ2-5,ASSSREEYGGQETQY
TRBV4-2,17,TRBJ2-1,ASSQVRLAGGHVYDEQF
TRBV7-9,11,TRBJ1-1,ASRLTVGTEAF
TRBV6-5,13,TRBJ1-1,ASRNRDRGQNGTF
TRBV25-1,10,TRBJ2-5,ASGQGLETQY
TRBV4-1,14,TRBJ2-2,ASSLLTGVDTGELF
TRBV11-2,13,TRBJ2-7,ASSLWGGGMYEQY
TRBV7-2,14,TRBJ2-1,ASSLGSAGVYNEQF
TRBV19,10,TRBJ1-1,ASKQGSTEAF
TRBV21-1,13,TRBJ2-1,ASAPVGSSYNEQF